One sample yielded the 29 T cell receptor beta chains listed below, sequenced in a study of blood T cell repertoires in COVID-19. The assay was immunoSEQ multiplex PCR, and TCRdb's table has in-frame clones only and misses some. The sample includes roughly 350,000 clones, 85% of them seen just once. Sequenced input: peripheral blood. The source of these receptors is a woman aged 18-29 years with acute or convalescent COVID-19.

This chain joins TRBV2 and TRBJ2-5, with D perhaps matching TRBD1 (6 bases). The germline CDR1 and CDR2 sequences are SNHLY and FYNNEI. The CDR3 covers 15 residues. Trimming removed 6 bases at V and 2 bases at J, with 16 bases between. CDR3 region: CASSQRQEKQETQYF. The CDR3 DNA is TGTGCCAGCAGCCAAAGACAGGAGAAGCAAGAGACCCAGTACTTC.

V is TRBV19 and J is TRBJ2-2, with unresolved D. The V end was cut by 10 bases, the J end by 1 base, with 10 bases between. The CDR3 covers 13 residues. CDR1 is LNHDA, CDR2 SQIVND, per germline (reference sequence). CDR3 amino acids: CATKSRNTGELFF. CDR3 coding DNA: TGTGCCACCAAAAGCCGGAACACCGGGGAGCTGTTTTTT.

The chain employs TRBV20-1 and TRBJ2-7; 10 bases align to TRBD1. The CDR3 contains 14 residues. Trimming at V came to 3 bases and at J to 0 bases, leaving 2 bases not matched to a gene. The germline V gene encodes CDR1 DFQATT and CDR2 SNEGSKA (reference sequence). CDR3 sequence: CSASRTGGSYEQYF. CDR3 bases: TGCAGTGCTAGTAGGACAGGGGGCTCCTACGAGCAGTACTTC.

The V and J genes are TRBV4-1 and TRBJ2-5; 8 bases map to TRBD1. The V gene end was trimmed by 0 bases and the J gene end by 6 bases; junction bases not matched to a gene: 9. From germline, CDR1 is MGHRA and CDR2 YSYEKL. CDR3 length: 16 amino acids. In nucleotides, the CDR3 is TGCGCCAGCAGCCAAGAAACCGGGACAGGTCGCCAGACCCAGTACTTC. This encodes CASSQETGTGRQTQYF.

This clone was found a few times. This chain joins TRBV19 and TRBJ1-6; 7 nucleotides agree with TRBD1. There are 14 residues in the CDR3. The J segment lost 9 bases and the V segment lost 7 bases, leaving 9 bases of the junction unmatched. The germline gives CDR1 LNHDA, CDR2 SQIVND (reference sequence). CDR3 nucleotides: TGTGCCAGTACCTTGGAGGCAGGGGGTTCACCCCTCCACTTT. Its protein product is CASTLEAGGSPLHF.

This chain uses TRBV24-1 with TRBJ2-1; D is perhaps TRBD1 (7 bases). The CDR3 is made up of 15 amino acids. The germline V gene has CDR1 KGHDR and CDR2 SFDVKD. The V and J ends lost 7 bases and 7 bases respectively, with 19 bases between them. The CDR3 is CATRSAQGGTNEQFF. Here the CDR3 DNA reads TGTGCCACCAGATCGGCGCAGGGGGGAACTAATGAGCAGTTCTTC.

V and J are TRBV5-1 and TRBJ2-3; 9 bases line up with TRBD2. Germline V gene data show CDR1 as SGHRS and CDR2 as YFSETQ. Trimming at V came to 4 bases and at J to 3 bases, leaving 6 bases not matched to a gene. The CDR3 has 15 residues. The CDR3: CASSIAGEITDTQYF. CDR3 bases: TGCGCCAGCAGCATAGCGGGAGAGATAACAGATACGCAGTATTTT.

The genes are TRBV25-1 and TRBJ1-6; 7 nucleotides align to TRBD1. CDR3 length equals 14 residues. Losses at the gene ends were 3 bases for V and 6 bases for J; bases not matched to a gene: 2. Germline CDR1 MGHDK, CDR2 SYGVNS. The CDR3 nucleotides read TGTGCCAGCAGTGATGACAGGGCTAATTCACCCCTCCACTTT. It specifies CASSDDRANSPLHF.

The chain links TRBV3-1 (or the pseudogene TRBV3-2) to TRBJ2-6, with D unresolved. Trimming cost V 0 bases and J 5 bases, with 14 bases left between them. The CDR3 has 17 residues. CDR1 is LGHDT and CDR2 is YNNKEL in the germline V gene (reference sequence). The CDR3 region has the DNA TGTGCCAGCAGCCAAGATCCATACTCCTTTAGGGCCAACGTCCTGACTTTC. It yields the protein CASSQDPYSFRANVLTF.

The gene calls are TRBV11-2 and TRBJ2-3; weak D call: TRBD2 (5 bases). The CDR3 extends over 14 amino acids. The V gene lost 2 bases and the J gene lost 2 bases, with 8 bases spanning the gap. Germline assignment: CDR1 SGHAT and CDR2 FQNNGV. CDR3 sequence: CASSLTGITDTQYF. In DNA form, the CDR3 reads TGTGCCAGCAGCTTAACCGGGATCACAGATACGCAGTATTTT.

The V call is TRBV7-2, the J call TRBJ2-1; D is possibly TRBD2 (6 bases). CDR1 is SGHTA and CDR2 is FQGNSA in the germline V gene. The CDR3 runs to 15 residues. V lost 3 bases, J lost 8 bases, and 17 bases lay in between. The CDR3 loop is CASSLEGGFIDEQFF. The CDR3 DNA sequence: TGTGCCAGCAGCTTGGAGGGTGGGTTTATAGATGAGCAGTTCTTC.

This sequence joins TRBV20-1 and TRBJ2-2, with D maybe TRBD2 (6 bases). Deletions cut 3 bases from V and 5 bases from J, with 16 bases between. The CDR3 extends over 15 amino acids. CDR1 and CDR2 (germline): DFQATT, SNEGSKA (reference sequence). CDR3 nucleotide sequence: TGCAGTGCTAGTTGGATTAGCGGTGGAACCGGGGAGCTGTTTTTT. Protein product: CSASWISGGTGELFF.

This clone was seen a few times. The chain recombines TRBV9 with TRBJ1-2; the D gene is possibly TRBD1 (6 bases). The CDR3 consists of 14 residues. From germline, CDR1 is SGDLS and CDR2 YYNGEE. V dropped 0 bases and J dropped 8 bases, with 14 bases sitting between them. This CDR3 reads CASSVGPGQLGYTF. The CDR3 bases are TGTGCCAGCAGCGTAGGACCTGGACAGTTGGGCTACACCTTC.

V usage is TRBV24-1 and J usage is TRBJ2-1; D is possibly TRBD1 (6 bases). Germline values: CDR1 KGHDR, CDR2 SFDVKD. V was cut by 5 bases and J by 4 bases, with 14 bases left in between. The CDR3 spans 15 residues. CDR3 DNA: TGTGCCACCAGTGGGGGGCAGGGGACATACAATGAGCAGTTCTTC. Its protein product is CATSGGQGTYNEQFF.

This chain connects TRBV27 to TRBJ2-3; no reliable D call. Germline V gene data show CDR1 as MNHEY and CDR2 as SMNVEV (reference sequence). There are 13 residues in the CDR3. The V gene lost 7 bases and the J gene lost 4 bases, with 12 bases spanning the gap. The CDR3: CASNRSPADTQYF. For the CDR3, the DNA is TGTGCCAGCAATCGGAGTCCCGCAGATACGCAGTATTTT.

The chain recombines TRBV10-3 with TRBJ2-1; 9 nucleotides line up with TRBD2. Germline assignment: CDR1 ENHRY and CDR2 SYGVKD. This CDR3 has 16 residues. V was clipped by 0 bases and J by 5 bases; unmatched bases: 5. Here the CDR3 reads CAISESYRTSDNEQFF. DNA of the CDR3: TGTGCCATCAGTGAGTCGTATAGGACTAGCGACAATGAGCAGTTCTTC.

The chain couples TRBV28 to TRBJ2-5; 10 positions match TRBD2. There are 15 residues in the CDR3. V shed 1 base and J 3 bases; nucleotides not matched to a gene: 2. Germline lookup yields CDR1 MDHEN and CDR2 SYDVKM. The CDR3 nucleotides are TGTGCCAGCAGTTTATTAGCGGGAGGAGAAGAGACCCAGTACTTC. It specifies CASSLLAGGEETQYF. Combining the CDR3 with reference TRBV28 and TRBJ2-5 gives the whole variable domain DVKVTQSSRYLVKRTGEKVFLECVQDMDHENMFWYRQDPGLGLRLIYFSYDVKMKEKGDIPEGYSVSREKKERFSLILESASTNQTSMYLCASSLLAGGEETQYFGPGTRLLVL.

The chain combines TRBV21-1 with TRBJ2-1; TRBD2 is the table's D call, not checked against the DNA. TRBV21-1 is given as a pseudogene. The CDR3 loop spans 20 amino acids. CDR3 coding DNA: TGTGCCAGCAGCAAAGGGCCCGGGCTAGCGGGGGGGCACTCCTACAATGAGCAGTTCTTC. Protein sequence: CASSKGPGLAGGHSYNEQFF.

The V gene is TRBV28, the J gene TRBJ2-5, with TRBD2 matching over 7 bases. With 6 bases clipped from V and 1 base from J, the junction kept 5 bases outside the gene matches. CDR3 length equals 14 residues. Germline values: CDR1 MDHEN, CDR2 SYDVKM. The CDR3 loop is CASRAGGIQETQYF. CDR3 nucleotide sequence: TGTGCCAGCAGGGCCGGGGGGATCCAAGAGACCCAGTACTTC.

V and J are TRBV28 and TRBJ2-7; 7 positions agree with TRBD1. V was pared by 6 bases and J by 5 bases, with 4 bases of the junction left unmatched. This CDR3 is built from 12 residues. In germline, CDR1 is MDHEN, CDR2 SYDVKM. CDR3 in DNA: TGTGCCAGCAGGATTACAGGGGACGAGCAGTACTTC. Amino acids: CASRITGDEQYF.

The chain has TRBV7-6 and TRBJ2-1; D perhaps matches TRBD2 (6 bases). This CDR3 has 15 residues. Looked up from germline, CDR1 is SGHVS and CDR2 is FNYEAQ. The V and J ends lost 1 base and 3 bases respectively, with 10 bases between them. The CDR3 is CASSLGYSGYNEQFF. The CDR3 DNA reads as TGTGCCAGCAGCTTAGGTTATAGCGGCTACAATGAGCAGTTCTTC.

V and J are TRBV7-8 and TRBJ2-2; 8 bases line up with TRBD1. V lost 5 bases and J lost 2; bases outside the gene matches: 10. Germline V gene lookup returns CDR1 SGHVS and CDR2 FQNEAQ. The CDR3 is made up of 17 amino acids. The CDR3 DNA sequence: TGTGCCAGCAGCCCTCTGCGAGGACAGGGTAACACCGGGGAGCTGTTTTTT. It specifies CASSPLRGQGNTGELFF.

The V call is TRBV4-2, the J call TRBJ2-1; 7 positions agree with TRBD2. Germline loops: CDR1 LGHNA, CDR2 YNFKEQ. The CDR3 consists of 16 residues. Trimming at V came to 0 bases and at J to 9 bases, leaving 11 bases not matched to a gene. CDR3 sequence: CASSQDAGGSGIEQFF. CDR3 nucleotide sequence: TGTGCCAGCAGCCAAGATGCGGGCGGGAGTGGTATTGAGCAGTTCTTC.

This clone was detected a few times. The V and J genes are TRBV15 and TRBJ1-6, with TRBD1 matching 10 bases. Germline CDR1 and CDR2: LNHNV and YYDKDF (reference sequence). This CDR3 contains 14 residues. J gave up 7 bases and V 6 bases, and 3 bases lay outside the gene matches. In DNA, the CDR3 is TGTGCCACCAGTGACAGGGGGCTGAATTCACCCCTCCACTTT. It encodes CATSDRGLNSPLHF.

V usage is TRBV7-3 and J usage is TRBJ2-7; the match to TRBD2 covers 11 bases. Unmatched junction bases numbered 3, after V lost 2 bases and J lost 6 bases. The CDR3 loop spans 14 amino acids. Germline V gene data show CDR1 as SGHTA and CDR2 as FQGTGA. DNA for the CDR3: TGTGCCAGCAGCTTAGGGACTAGCGGTAGCGAGCAGTACTTC. It translates to CASSLGTSGSEQYF. Using reference TRBV7-3 and TRBJ2-7 for the parts outside the CDR3, the full variable domain is GAGVSQTPSNKVTEKGKYVELRCDPISGHTALYWYRQSLGQGPEFLIYFQGTGAADDSGLPNDRFFAVRPEGSVSTLKIQRTERGDSAVYLCASSLGTSGSEQYFGPGTRLTVT.

This clone was detected many times. The V gene is TRBV10-1, the J gene TRBJ2-7; maybe TRBD1 (5 bases). This CDR3 has 13 residues. The V end was cut by 3 bases, the J end by 3 bases, with 9 bases between. The germline CDR1 and CDR2 sequences are WNHNN and SYGVQD (reference sequence). CDR3 in DNA: TGCGCCAGCAGTGACCCGGACAACTACGAGCAGTACTTC. Translation gives CASSDPDNYEQYF.

The chain carries TRBV30 and TRBJ2-1, with TRBD2 matching over 8 bases. Looked up from germline, CDR1 is GTSNPN and CDR2 is SVGIG (reference sequence). CDR3 size: 17 residues. Unmatched junction bases numbered 10, after V lost 3 bases and J lost 0 bases. The CDR3 reads CAWRTIAGKSSYNEQFF. In DNA, the CDR3 is TGTGCCTGGAGAACTATAGCGGGGAAGAGCTCCTACAATGAGCAGTTCTTC. Full variable domain (remainder filled in from reference TRBV30 and TRBJ2-1): SQTIHQWPATLVQPVGSPLSLECTVEGTSNPNLYWYRQAAGRGLQLLFYSVGIGQISSEVPQNLSASRPQDRQFILSSKKLLLSDSGFYLCAWRTIAGKSSYNEQFFGPGTRLTVL.

This rearrangement joins TRBV5-1 to TRBJ2-5; tentative D call: TRBD1 (6 bases). Trimming took off 1 base at V and 7 bases at J, with 14 bases between the two ends. This CDR3 comprises 14 residues. Looked up from germline, CDR1 is SGHRS and CDR2 is YFSETQ. The CDR3 DNA follows: TGCGCCAGCAGCTTGAACAGGGATGCTGGGACCCAGTACTTC. The encoded protein is CASSLNRDAGTQYF.

This chain connects TRBV27 to TRBJ1-2; 9 bases align to TRBD1. Germline CDR1 and CDR2: MNHEY and SMNVEV (reference sequence). Unmatched junction bases numbered 5, after V lost 5 bases and J lost 7 bases. This CDR3 has 13 amino acids. The CDR3 sequence is CASSPTGGSGYTF. In nucleotides, the CDR3 is TGTGCCAGCAGTCCAACAGGGGGCTCTGGCTACACCTTC.